Each of the 7 T cell receptor beta chains below was sequenced from the same sample in a study of blood T cell repertoires in COVID-19. The data were produced by immunoSEQ multiplex PCR, yet TCRdb's version contains in-frame clones alone and is incomplete. The sample holds 150,000 to 200,000 clones, roughly 90% seen once. Sequencing was carried out using PBMCs or T cells enriched from blood (not recorded which). The receptors were sampled from a woman aged 18-29 years who had recovered from COVID-19.

J is TRBJ2-6 and V is TRBV4-2, with 11 bases identical to TRBD2. Germline lookup yields CDR1 LGHNA and CDR2 YNFKEQ. The CDR3 runs to 18 residues. The V segment lost 5 bases and the J segment 1 base; nucleotides outside the gene matches: 7. The DNA for the CDR3 is TGTGCCAGCAGCAAAGCCGGGACTAGCGGATCTGGGGCCAACGTCCTGACTTTC. Translation gives CASSKAGTSGSGANVLTF.

V usage is TRBV28 and J usage is TRBJ2-4; D call uncertain. The V end was cut by 3 bases, the J end by 6 bases, with 6 bases between. The length of the CDR3 is 12 residues. Germline loops: CDR1 MDHEN, CDR2 SYDVKM. CDR3 coding DNA: TGTGCCAGCAGTTTCCCCCGAAACATTCAGTACTTC. This translates into CASSFPRNIQYF.

This chain links TRBV18 with TRBJ2-1; TRBD1 aligns across 7 bases. V lost 3 bases, J lost 5 bases, and 7 bases stayed unmatched. The germline gives CDR1 KGHSH, CDR2 LQKENI. The CDR3 totals 15 residues. The CDR3 nucleotides read TGTGCCAGCTCACCGTACCTGGGACAGCACAATGAGCAGTTCTTC. It yields the protein CASSPYLGQHNEQFF.

The chain employs TRBV19 and TRBJ1-1, with D unresolved. CDR1 is LNHDA and CDR2 is SQIVND in the germline V gene (reference sequence). CDR3 length: 13 residues. With 7 bases removed from V and 1 base from J, the gap between germline ends came to 10 bases. The CDR3 is CASTTWANTEAFF. DNA for the CDR3: TGTGCCAGTACCACTTGGGCGAACACTGAAGCTTTCTTT.

V gene TRBV6-5 combines with J gene TRBJ2-7; 7 bases match TRBD2. V shed 6 bases and J 3 bases; nucleotides not matched to a gene: 11. The CDR3 extends over 15 amino acids. CDR1 is MNHEY and CDR2 is SVGAGI in the germline V gene. CDR3 bases: TGTGCCAGCAGGTCGTGGGAGCGGGAAATCTACGAGCAGTACTTC. Protein: CASRSWEREIYEQYF.

The rearrangement uses TRBV28 and TRBJ2-5, with TRBD2 as a possible D gene (7 bases). The V gene's germline CDR1 is MDHEN and CDR2 SYDVKM. CDR3 length equals 13 residues. The CDR3 region is CSSGAGVGKTQYF. The CDR3 DNA reads TGTTCCTCAGGGGCGGGAGTCGGGAAGACCCAGTACTTC.

The chain couples TRBV28 to TRBJ1-5, with no clear D. The germline gives CDR1 MDHEN, CDR2 SYDVKM. The CDR3 consists of 16 residues. Trimming removed 6 bases from V and 7 bases from J, with 22 bases in between. The CDR3 nucleotides read TGTGCCAGCAGCCCAAGGTCCGGGGTGGTCACACAGCCCCAGCATTTT. Its protein product is CASSPRSGVVTQPQHF.